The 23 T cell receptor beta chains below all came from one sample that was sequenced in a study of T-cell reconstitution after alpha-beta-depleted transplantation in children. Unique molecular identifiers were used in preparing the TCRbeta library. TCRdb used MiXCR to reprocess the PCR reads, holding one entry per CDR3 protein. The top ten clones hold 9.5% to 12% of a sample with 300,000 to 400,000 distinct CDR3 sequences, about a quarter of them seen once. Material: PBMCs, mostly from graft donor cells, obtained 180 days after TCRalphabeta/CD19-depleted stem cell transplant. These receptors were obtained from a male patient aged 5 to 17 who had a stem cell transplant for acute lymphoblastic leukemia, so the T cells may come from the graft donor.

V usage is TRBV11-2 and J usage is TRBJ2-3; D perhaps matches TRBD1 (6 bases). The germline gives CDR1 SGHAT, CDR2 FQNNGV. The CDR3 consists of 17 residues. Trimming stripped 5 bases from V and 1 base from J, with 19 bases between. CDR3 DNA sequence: TGTGCCAGCAGCCCGGGGCCCGACAGGAGACGCACAGATACGCAGTATTTT. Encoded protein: CASSPGPDRRRTDTQYF.

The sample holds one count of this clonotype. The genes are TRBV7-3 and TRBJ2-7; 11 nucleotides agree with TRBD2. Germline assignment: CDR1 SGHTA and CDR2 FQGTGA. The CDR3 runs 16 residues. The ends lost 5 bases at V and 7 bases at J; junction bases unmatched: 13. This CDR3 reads CASSVGTSGGVYEQYF. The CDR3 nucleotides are TGTGCCAGCAGCGTAGGGACTAGCGGAGGAGTTTATGAGCAGTACTTC.

DNA for the CDR3: TGCGCCAGCAGCTTAAGGGAGGCGCGGGAGGCAAGGCAGTACTTC. The encoded protein is CASSLREAREARQYF. V usage is TRBV5-1 and J usage is TRBJ2-7; 8 nucleotides line up with TRBD2. V trimming: 2 bases; J trimming: 9 bases; junction bases outside the gene matches: 13. CDR1 is SGHRS, CDR2 YFSETQ, per germline. The CDR3 is 15 residues long.

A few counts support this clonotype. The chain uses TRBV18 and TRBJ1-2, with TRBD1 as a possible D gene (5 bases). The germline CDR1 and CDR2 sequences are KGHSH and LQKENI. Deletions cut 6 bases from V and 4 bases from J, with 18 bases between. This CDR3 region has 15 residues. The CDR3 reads CASSPRAGKSYGYTF. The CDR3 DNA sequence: TGTGCCAGCTCCCCCAGGGCGGGGAAGAGCTATGGCTACACCTTC.

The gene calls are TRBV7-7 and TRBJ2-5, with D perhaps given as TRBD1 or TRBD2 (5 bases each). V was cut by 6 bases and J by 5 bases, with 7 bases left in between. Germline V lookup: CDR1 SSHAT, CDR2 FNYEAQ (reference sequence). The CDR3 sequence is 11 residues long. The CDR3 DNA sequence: TGTGCCAGCAGGGGGGATGAGACCCAGTACTTC. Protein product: CASRGDETQYF.

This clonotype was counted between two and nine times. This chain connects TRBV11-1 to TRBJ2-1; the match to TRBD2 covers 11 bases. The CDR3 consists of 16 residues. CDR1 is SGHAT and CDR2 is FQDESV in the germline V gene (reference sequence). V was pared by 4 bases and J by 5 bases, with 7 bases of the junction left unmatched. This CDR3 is CASSSIAGGLHNEQFF. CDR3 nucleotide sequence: TGTGCCAGCAGCTCCATAGCGGGAGGGCTCCACAATGAGCAGTTCTTC.

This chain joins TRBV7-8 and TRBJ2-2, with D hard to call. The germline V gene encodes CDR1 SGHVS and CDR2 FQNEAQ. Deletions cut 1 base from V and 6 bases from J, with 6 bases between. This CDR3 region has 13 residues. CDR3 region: CASSLVTAGELFF. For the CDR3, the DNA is TGTGCCAGCAGCTTAGTTACGGCCGGGGAGCTGTTTTTT.

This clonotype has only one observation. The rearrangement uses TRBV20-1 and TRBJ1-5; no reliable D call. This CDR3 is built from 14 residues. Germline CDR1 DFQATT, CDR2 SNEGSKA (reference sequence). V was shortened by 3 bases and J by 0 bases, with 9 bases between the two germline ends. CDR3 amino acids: CSASWTGSNQPQHF. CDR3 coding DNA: TGCAGTGCTAGCTGGACGGGTAGCAATCAGCCCCAGCATTTT.

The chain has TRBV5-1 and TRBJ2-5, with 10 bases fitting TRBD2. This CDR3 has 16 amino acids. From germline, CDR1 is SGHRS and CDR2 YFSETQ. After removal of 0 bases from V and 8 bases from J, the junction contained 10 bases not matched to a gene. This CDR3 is CASSLAWTSGLGTQYF. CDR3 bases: TGCGCCAGCAGCTTGGCCTGGACTAGCGGTCTAGGAACCCAGTACTTC.

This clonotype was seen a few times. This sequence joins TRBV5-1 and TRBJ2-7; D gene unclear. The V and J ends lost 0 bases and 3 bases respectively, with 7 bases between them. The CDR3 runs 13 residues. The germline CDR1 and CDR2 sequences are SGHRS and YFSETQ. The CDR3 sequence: CASSLEQHYEQYF. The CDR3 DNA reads TGCGCCAGCAGCTTGGAGCAACACTACGAGCAGTACTTC.

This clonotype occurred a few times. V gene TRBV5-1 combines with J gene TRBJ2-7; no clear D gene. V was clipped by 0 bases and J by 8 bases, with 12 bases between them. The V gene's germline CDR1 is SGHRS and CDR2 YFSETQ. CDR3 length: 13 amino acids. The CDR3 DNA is TGCGCCAGCAGCTTGGCCGGCGAAGGTCAGCAGTACTTC. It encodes CASSLAGEGQQYF.

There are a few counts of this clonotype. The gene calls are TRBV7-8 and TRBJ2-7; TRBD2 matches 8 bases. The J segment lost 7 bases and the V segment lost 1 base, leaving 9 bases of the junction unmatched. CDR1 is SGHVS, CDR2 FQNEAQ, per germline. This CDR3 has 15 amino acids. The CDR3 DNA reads TGTGCCAGCAGCTTAGAGAGGCGGGAGGTCGGGGAGCAGTACTTC. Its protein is CASSLERREVGEQYF. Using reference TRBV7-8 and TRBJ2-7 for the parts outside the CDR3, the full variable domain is GAGVSQSPRYKVAKRGQDVALRCDPISGHVSLFWYQQALGQGPEFLTYFQNEAQLDKSGLPSDRFFAERPEGSVSTLKIQRTQQEDSAVYLCASSLERREVGEQYFGPGTRLTVT.

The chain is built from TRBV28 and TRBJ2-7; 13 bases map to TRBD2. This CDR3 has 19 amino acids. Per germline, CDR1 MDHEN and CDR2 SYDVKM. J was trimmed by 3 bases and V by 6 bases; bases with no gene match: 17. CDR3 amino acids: CASSYPYRTSGSLYYEQYF. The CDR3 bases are TGTGCCAGCAGCTACCCCTACCGGACTAGCGGGAGCCTATACTACGAGCAGTACTTC.

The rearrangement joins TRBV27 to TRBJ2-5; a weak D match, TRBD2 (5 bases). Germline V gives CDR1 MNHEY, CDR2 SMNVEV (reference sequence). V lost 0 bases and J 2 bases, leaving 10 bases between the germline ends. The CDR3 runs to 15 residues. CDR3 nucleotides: TGTGCCAGCAGTTTATCTGCGGGTCTACAAGAGACCCAGTACTTC. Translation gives CASSLSAGLQETQYF.

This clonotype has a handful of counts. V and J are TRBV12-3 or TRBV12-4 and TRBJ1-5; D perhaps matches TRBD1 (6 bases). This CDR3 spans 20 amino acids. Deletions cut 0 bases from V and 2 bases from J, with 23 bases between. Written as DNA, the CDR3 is TGTGCCAGCAGTTTAGCGCCCGGGGGGGCGCGGCGGATCGGCAATCAGCCCCAGCATTTT. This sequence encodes CASSLAPGGARRIGNQPQHF.

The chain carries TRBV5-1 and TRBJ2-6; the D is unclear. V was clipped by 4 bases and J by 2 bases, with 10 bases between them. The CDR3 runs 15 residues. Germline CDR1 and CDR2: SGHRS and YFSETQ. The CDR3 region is CASSRSPTGANVLTF. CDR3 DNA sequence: TGCGCCAGCAGCCGCTCGCCGACTGGGGCCAACGTCCTGACTTTC.

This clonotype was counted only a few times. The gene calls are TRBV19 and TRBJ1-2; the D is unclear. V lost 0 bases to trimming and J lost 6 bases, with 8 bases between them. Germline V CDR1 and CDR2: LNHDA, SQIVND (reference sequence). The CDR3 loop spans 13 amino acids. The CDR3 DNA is TGTGCCAGTAGTATAGATGCGGACGATGGCTACACCTTC. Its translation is CASSIDADDGYTF.

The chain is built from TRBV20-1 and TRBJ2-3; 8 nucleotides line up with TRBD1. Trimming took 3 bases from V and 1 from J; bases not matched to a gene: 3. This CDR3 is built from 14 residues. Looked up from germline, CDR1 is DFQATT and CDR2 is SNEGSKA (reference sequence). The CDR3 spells CSASFRGRTDTQYF. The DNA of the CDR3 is TGCAGTGCTAGTTTCAGGGGGCGCACAGATACGCAGTATTTT.

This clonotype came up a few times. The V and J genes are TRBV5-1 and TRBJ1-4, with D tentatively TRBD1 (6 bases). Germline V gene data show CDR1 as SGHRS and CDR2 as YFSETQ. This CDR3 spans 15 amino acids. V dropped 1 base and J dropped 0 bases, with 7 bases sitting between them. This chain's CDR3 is CASSLQGSTNEKLFF. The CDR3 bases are TGCGCCAGCAGCTTGCAGGGGTCAACTAATGAAAAACTGTTTTTT. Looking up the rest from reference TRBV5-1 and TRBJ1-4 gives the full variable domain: KAGVTQTPRYLIKTRGQQVTLSCSPISGHRSVSWYQQTPGQGLQFLFEYFSETQRNKGNFPGRFSGRQFSNSRSEMNVSTLELGDSALYLCASSLQGSTNEKLFFGSGTQLSVL.

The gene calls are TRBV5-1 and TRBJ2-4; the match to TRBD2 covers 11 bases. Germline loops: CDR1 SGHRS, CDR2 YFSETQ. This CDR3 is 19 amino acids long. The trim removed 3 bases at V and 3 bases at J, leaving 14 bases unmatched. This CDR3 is CASSSPGLAGGGGKNIQYF. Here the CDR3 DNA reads TGCGCCAGCAGCTCCCCAGGGCTAGCGGGAGGAGGGGGCAAAAACATTCAGTACTTC.

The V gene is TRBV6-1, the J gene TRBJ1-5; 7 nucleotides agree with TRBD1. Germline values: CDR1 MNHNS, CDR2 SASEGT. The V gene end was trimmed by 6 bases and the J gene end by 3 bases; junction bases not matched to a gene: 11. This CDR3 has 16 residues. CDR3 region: CASSPRTGTDNQPQHF. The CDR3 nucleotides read TGTGCCAGCAGCCCGCGTACCGGGACAGACAATCAGCCCCAGCATTTT.

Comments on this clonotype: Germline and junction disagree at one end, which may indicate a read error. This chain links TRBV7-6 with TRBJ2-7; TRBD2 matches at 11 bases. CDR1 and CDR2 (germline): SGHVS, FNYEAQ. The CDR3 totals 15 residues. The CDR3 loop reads CASSLAGGITYEQYF. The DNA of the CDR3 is TGTGCCAGCAGCCTAGCGGGAGGTATTACCTACGAGCAGTACTTC.

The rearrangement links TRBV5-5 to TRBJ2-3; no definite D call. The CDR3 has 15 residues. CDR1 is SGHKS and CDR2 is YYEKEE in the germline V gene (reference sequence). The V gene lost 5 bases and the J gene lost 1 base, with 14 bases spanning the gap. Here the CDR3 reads CASSEQAGRTDTQYF. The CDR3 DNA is TGTGCCAGCAGTGAGCAGGCAGGCCGCACAGATACGCAGTATTTT.